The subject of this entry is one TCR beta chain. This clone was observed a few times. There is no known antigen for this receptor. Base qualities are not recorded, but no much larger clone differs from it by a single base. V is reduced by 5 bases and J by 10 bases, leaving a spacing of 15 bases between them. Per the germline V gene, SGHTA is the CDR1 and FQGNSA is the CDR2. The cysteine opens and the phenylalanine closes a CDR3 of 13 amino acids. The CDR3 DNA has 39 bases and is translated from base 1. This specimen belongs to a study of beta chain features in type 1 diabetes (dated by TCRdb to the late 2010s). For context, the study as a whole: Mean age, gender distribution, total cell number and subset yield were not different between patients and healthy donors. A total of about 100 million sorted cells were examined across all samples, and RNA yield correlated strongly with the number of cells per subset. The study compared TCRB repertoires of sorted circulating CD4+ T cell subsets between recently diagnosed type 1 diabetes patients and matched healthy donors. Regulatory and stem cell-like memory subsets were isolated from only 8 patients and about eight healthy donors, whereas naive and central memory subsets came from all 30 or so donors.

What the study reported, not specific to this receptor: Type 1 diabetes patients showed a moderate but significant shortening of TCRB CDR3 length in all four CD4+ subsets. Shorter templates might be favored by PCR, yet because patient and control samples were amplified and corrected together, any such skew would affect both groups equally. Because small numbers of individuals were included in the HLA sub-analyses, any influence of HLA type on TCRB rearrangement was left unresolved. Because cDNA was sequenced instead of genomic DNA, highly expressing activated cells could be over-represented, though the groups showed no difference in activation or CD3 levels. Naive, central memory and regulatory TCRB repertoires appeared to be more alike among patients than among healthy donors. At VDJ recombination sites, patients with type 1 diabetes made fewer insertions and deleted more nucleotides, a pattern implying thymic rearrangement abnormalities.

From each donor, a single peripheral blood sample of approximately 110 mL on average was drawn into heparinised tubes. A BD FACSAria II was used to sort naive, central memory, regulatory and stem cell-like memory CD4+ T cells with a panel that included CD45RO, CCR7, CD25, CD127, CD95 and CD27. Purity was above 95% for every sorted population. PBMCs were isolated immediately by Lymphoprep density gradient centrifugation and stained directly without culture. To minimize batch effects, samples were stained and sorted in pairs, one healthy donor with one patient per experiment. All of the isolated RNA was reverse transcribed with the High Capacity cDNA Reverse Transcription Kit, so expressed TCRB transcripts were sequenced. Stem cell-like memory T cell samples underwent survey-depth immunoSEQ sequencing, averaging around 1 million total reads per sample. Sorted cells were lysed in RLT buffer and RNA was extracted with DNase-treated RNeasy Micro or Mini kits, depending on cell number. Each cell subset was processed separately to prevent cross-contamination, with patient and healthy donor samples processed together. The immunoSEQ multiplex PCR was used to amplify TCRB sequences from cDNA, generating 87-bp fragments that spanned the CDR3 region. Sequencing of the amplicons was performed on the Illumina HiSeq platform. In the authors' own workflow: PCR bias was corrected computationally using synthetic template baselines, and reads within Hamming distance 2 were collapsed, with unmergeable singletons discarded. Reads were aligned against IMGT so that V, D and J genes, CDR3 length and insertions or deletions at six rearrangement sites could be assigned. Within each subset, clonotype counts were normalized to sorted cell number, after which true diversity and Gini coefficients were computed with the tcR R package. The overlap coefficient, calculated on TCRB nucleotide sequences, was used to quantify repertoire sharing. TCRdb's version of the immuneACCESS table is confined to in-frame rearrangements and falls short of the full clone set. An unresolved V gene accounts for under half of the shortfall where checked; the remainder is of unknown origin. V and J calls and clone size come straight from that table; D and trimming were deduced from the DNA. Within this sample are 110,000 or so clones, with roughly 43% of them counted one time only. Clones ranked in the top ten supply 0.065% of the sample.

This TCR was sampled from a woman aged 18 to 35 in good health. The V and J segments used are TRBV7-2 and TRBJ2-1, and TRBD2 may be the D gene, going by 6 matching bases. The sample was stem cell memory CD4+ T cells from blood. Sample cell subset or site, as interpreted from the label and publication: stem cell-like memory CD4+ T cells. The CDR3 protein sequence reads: CASSRIPRGEQFF. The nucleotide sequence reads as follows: TGTGCCAGCAGCCGAATCCCCCGGGGGGAGCAGTTCTTC.